Below, one T cell receptor (beta chain) is given with its context. PCR employed 60 Vbeta and 13 Jbeta primers. The method was immunoSEQ multiplex PCR; TCRdb's version includes in-frame clones alone and lacks a portion of them. Of 110,000 or so clones in the sample, roughly 71% are singletons; the top ten hold roughly 5.3%. This sample is drawn from a study of cytomegalovirus exposure and HLA in healthy donors. CDR1 MGHRA and CDR2 YSYEKL come from the germline V gene. After removal of 0 bases from V and 3 bases from J, the junction contained 2 bases not matched to a gene. The length of the CDR3 is 16 residues.

The sample taken for sequencing was PBMCs. The source is a woman in her 70s in good health and CMV-seropositive. V and J are TRBV4-1 and TRBJ2-2; 9 positions agree with TRBD1. CDR3 in DNA: TGCGCCAGCAGCCAAGAACAGGGGGCGCACACCGGGGAGCTGTTTTTT. Translating it yields CASSQEQGAHTGELFF.